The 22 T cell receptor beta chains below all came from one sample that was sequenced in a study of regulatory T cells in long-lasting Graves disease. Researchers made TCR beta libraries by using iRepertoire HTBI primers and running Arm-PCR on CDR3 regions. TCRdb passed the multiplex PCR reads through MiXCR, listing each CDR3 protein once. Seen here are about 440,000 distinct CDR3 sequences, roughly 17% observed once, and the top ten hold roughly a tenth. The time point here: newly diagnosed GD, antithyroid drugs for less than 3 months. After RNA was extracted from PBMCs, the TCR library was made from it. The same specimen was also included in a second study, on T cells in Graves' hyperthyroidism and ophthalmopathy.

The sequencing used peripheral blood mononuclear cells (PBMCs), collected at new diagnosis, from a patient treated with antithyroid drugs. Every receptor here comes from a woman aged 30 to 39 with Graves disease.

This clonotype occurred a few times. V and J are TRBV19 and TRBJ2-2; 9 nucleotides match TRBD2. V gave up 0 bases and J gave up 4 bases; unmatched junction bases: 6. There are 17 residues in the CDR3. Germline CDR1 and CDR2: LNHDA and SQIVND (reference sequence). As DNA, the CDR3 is TGTGCCAGTAGTATAGATCCAGCGGGAGGCGGCACCGGGGAGCTGTTTTTT. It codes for CASSIDPAGGGTGELFF.

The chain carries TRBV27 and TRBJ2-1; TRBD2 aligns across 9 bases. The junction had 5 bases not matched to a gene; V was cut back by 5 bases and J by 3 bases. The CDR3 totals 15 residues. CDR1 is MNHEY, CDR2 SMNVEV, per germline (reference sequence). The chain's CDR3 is CASSRSGSGYNEQFF. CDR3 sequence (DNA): TGTGCCAGCAGTCGTAGCGGGAGTGGCTACAATGAGCAGTTCTTC.

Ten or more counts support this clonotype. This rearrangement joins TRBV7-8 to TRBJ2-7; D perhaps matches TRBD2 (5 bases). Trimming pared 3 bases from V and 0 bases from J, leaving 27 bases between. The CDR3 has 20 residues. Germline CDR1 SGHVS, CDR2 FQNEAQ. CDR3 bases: TGTGCCAGCAGCTTTGATCCCCCCCTAGCACCAACCAGAAGCTCCTACGAGCAGTACTTC. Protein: CASSFDPPLAPTRSSYEQYF.

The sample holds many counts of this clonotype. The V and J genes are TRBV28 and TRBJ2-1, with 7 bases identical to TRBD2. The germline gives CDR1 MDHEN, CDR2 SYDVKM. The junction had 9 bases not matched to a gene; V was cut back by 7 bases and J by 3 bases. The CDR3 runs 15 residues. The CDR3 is CASNMGGTGYNEQFF. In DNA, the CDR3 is TGTGCCAGCAACATGGGGGGGACGGGCTACAATGAGCAGTTCTTC. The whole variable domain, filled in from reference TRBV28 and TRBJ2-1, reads DVKVTQSSRYLVKRTGEKVFLECVQDMDHENMFWYRQDPGLGLRLIYFSYDVKMKEKGDIPEGYSVSREKKERFSLILESASTNQTSMYLCASNMGGTGYNEQFFGPGTRLTVL.

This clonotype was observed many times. CDR3 in amino acids: CASKLTGGPSPLHF. The CDR3 DNA follows: TGTGCCAGCAAGCTGACAGGGGGCCCTTCACCCCTCCACTTT. This chain connects TRBV27 to TRBJ1-6; 10 bases match TRBD1. Germline values: CDR1 MNHEY, CDR2 SMNVEV (reference sequence). The CDR3 runs to 14 residues. With 7 bases clipped from V and 9 bases from J, the junction kept 6 bases outside the gene matches.

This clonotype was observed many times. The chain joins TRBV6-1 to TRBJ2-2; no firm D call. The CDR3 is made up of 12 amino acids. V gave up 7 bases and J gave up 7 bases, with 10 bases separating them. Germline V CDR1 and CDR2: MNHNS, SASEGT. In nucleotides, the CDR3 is TGTGCCAGCACCCTGCGAAACGGGGAGCTGTTTTTT. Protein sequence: CASTLRNGELFF.

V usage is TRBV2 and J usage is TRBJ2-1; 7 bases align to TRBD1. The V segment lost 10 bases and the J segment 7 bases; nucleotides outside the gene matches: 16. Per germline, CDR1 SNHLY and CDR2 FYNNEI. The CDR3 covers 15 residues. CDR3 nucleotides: TGTGCCAAGCAGAGGGGGCAGACGGGAAAGAATGAGCAGTTCTTC. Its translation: CAKQRGQTGKNEQFF.

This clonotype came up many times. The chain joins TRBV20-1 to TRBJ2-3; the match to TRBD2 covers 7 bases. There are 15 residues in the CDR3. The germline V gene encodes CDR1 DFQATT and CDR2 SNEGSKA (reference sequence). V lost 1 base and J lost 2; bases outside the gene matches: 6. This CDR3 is CSARGTSLSTDTQYF. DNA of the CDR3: TGCAGTGCTAGAGGGACTAGTCTGTCCACAGATACGCAGTATTTT.

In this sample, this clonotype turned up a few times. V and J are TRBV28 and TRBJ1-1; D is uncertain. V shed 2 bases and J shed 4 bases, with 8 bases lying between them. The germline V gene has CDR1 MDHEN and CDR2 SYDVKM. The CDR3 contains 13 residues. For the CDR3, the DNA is TGTGCCAGCAGTTTAGGTTACAGCACTGAAGCTTTCTTT. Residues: CASSLGYSTEAFF.

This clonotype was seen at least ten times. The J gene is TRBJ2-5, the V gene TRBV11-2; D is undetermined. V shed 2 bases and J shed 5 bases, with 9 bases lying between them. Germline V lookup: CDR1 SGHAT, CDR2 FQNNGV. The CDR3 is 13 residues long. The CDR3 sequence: CASSLQAGETQYF. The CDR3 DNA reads TGTGCCAGCAGCTTACAGGCCGGGGAGACCCAGTACTTC.

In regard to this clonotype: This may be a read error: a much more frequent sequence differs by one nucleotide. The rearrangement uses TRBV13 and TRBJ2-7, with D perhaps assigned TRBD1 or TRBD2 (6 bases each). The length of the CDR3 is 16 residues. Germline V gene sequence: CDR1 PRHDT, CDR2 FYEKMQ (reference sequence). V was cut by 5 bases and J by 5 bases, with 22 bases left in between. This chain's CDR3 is CASSLRTATRSDEQYF. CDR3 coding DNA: TGTGCCAGCAGCCTCCGGACAGCGACTAGATCCGACGAGCAGTACTTC.

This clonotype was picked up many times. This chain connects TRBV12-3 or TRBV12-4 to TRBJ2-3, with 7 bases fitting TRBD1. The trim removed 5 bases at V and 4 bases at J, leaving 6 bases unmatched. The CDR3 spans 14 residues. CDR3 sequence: CASSGQDGADTQYF. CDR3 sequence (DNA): TGTGCCAGCAGTGGACAGGACGGCGCAGATACGCAGTATTTT.

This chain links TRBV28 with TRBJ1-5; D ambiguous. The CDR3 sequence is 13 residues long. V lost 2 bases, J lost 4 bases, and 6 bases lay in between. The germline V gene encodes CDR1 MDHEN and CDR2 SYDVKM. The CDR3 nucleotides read TGTGCCAGCAGTTTAACAGTTAATCAGCCCCAGCATTTT. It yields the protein CASSLTVNQPQHF. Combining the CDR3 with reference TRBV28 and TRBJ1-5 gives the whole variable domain DVKVTQSSRYLVKRTGEKVFLECVQDMDHENMFWYRQDPGLGLRLIYFSYDVKMKEKGDIPEGYSVSREKKERFSLILESASTNQTSMYLCASSLTVNQPQHFGDGTRLSIL.

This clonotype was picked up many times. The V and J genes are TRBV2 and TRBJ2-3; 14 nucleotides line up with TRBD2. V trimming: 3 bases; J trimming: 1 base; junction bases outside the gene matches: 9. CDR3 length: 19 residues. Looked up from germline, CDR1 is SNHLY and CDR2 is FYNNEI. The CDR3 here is CASSERGGLAGVRTDTQYF. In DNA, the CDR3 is TGTGCCAGCAGTGAGAGGGGGGGACTAGCGGGAGTCCGCACAGATACGCAGTATTTT.

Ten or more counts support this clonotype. CDR3 protein: CASSFLSYGYTF. The CDR3 coding sequence is TGTGCCAGCAGTTTTTTGTCCTATGGCTACACCTTC. J is TRBJ1-2 and V is TRBV28; D gene ambiguous. The CDR3 extends over 12 amino acids. The germline V and J ends were trimmed by 3 bases and 4 bases, with 6 bases remaining between them. Germline V gene lookup returns CDR1 MDHEN and CDR2 SYDVKM.

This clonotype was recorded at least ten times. CDR3 amino acids: CASRAGLSGNTIYF. In DNA form, the CDR3 reads TGTGCCAGCAGGGCCGGTCTATCTGGAAACACCATATATTTT. The V call is TRBV13, the J call TRBJ1-3; D unclear. The V gene's germline CDR1 is PRHDT and CDR2 FYEKMQ (reference sequence). V was trimmed by 6 bases and J by 1 base, leaving 10 bases between them. The CDR3 runs 14 residues.

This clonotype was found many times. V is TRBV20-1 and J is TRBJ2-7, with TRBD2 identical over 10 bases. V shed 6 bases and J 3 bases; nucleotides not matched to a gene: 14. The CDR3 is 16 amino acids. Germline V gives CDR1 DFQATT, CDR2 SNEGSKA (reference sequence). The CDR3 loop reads CSALGLAATYLYEQYF. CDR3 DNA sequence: TGCAGTGCCCTTGGACTAGCGGCGACTTACCTCTACGAGCAGTACTTC.

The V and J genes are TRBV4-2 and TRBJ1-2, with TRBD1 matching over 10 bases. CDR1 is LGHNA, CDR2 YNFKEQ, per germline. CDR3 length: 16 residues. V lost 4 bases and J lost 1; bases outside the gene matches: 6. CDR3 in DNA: TGTGCCAGCAGCCCCTGGACAGGGGGTTATAACTATGGCTACACCTTC. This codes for CASSPWTGGYNYGYTF.

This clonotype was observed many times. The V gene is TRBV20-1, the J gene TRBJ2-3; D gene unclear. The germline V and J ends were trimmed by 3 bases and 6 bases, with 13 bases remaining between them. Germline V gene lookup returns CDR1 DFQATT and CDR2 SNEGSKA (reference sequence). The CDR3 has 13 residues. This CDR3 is CSARGMVVDTQYF. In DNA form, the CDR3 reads TGCAGTGCTAGGGGCATGGTAGTTGATACGCAGTATTTT.

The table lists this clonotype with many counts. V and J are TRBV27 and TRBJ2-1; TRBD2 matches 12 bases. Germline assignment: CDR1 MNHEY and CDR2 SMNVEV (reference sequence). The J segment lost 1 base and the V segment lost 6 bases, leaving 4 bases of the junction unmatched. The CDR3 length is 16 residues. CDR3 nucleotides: TGTGCCAGCAGGGTGGGACTAGCGGGTTCCTACAATGAGCAGTTCTTC. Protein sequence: CASRVGLAGSYNEQFF.

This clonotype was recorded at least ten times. CDR3 amino acids: CASSEYGTDYQPQHF. The DNA for the CDR3 is TGTGCCAGCAGTGAATACGGGACAGACTATCAGCCCCAGCATTTT. The chain has TRBV2 and TRBJ1-5; TRBD1 agrees at 7 bases. V trimming: 2 bases; J trimming: 5 bases; junction bases outside the gene matches: 6. Looked up from germline, CDR1 is SNHLY and CDR2 is FYNNEI. The CDR3 is 15 amino acids.

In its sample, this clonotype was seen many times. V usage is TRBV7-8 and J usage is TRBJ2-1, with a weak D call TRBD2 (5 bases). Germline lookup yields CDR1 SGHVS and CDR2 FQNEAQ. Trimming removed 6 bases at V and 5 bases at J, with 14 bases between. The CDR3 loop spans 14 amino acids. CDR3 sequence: CASRPRGFNNEQFF. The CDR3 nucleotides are TGTGCCAGCAGGCCCCGAGGGTTCAACAATGAGCAGTTCTTC.